This T cell receptor beta chain was recorded in a study of breast tumors, draining lymph nodes, adjacent tissues. Axillary draining lymph nodes of breast cancer patients supplied the node samples. TCRdb re-derived calls from the multiplex PCR reads in MiXCR, one entry per CDR3 protein. The data hold under 350,000 distinct CDR3 sequences, with roughly 30% observed a single time. This CDR3 region has 16 residues. Germline V gene sequence: CDR1 SGHTA, CDR2 FQGTGA. J gave up 11 bases and V 0 bases, and 9 bases lay outside the gene matches. The sample was axillary lymph node tissue. The chain couples TRBV7-3 to TRBJ2-3; TRBD1 matches at 12 bases. This receptor was taken from a female donor with breast cancer. Some clones in this sample may be carry-over from other donors' samples. CDR3 bases: TGTGCCAGCAGCTTAACGGGGACAGGGGGCTACAATGAGCAGTATTTT. It codes for CASSLTGTGGYNEQYF.